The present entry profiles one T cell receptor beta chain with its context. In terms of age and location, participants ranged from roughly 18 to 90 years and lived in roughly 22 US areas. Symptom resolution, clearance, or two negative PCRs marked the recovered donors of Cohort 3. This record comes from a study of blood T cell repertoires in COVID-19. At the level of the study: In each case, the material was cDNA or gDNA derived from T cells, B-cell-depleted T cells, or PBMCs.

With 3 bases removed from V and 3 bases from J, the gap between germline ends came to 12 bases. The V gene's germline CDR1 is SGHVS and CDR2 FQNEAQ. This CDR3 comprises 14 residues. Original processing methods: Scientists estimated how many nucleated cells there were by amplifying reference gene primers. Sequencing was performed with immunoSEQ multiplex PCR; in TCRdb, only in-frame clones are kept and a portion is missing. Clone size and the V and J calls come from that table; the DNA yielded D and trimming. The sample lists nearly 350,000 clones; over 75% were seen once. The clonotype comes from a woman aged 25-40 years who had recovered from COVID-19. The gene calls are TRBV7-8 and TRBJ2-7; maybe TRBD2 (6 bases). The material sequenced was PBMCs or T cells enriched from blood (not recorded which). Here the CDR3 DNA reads TGTGCCAGCAGCTTTACAATGGGGGGCTACGAGCAGTACTTC. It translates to CASSFTMGGYEQYF.